Following are 15 T cell receptor beta chains from one sample sequenced in a study of blood T cell repertoires in COVID-19. Generated by immunoSEQ multiplex PCR, the TCRdb table keeps only in-frame clones and is missing some. The data contain more than 250,000 clones, more than 70% of them seen just once; the ten biggest clones take up about 5.4%. Sequenced input: PBMCs or T cells enriched from blood (not recorded which). The receptors stem from a young woman who had recovered from COVID-19.

The chain links TRBV11-3 to TRBJ2-5; 8 positions match TRBD1. V shed 1 base and J 2 bases; nucleotides not matched to a gene: 9. CDR1 is SGHNT, CDR2 YENEEA, per germline. The CDR3 totals 17 residues. Here the CDR3 reads CASSLGVQGTGQETQYF. CDR3 coding DNA: TGTGCCAGCAGCTTAGGTGTCCAGGGGACAGGACAAGAGACCCAGTACTTC.

The chain is built from TRBV4-3 and TRBJ2-5; 8 bases line up with TRBD2. The CDR3 is 16 amino acids. The ends lost 0 bases at V and 2 bases at J; junction bases unmatched: 5. Germline-derived CDR1 and CDR2 are LGHNA and YSLEER. The CDR3 loop is CASSQDLAGAQETQYF. The CDR3, as DNA: TGCGCCAGCAGCCAAGACCTAGCGGGCGCTCAAGAGACCCAGTACTTC.

This chain links TRBV6-1 with TRBJ1-4; weak D call: TRBD1 (5 bases). Trimming shortened V by 1 base and J by 8 bases, and 14 bases separated the two germline ends. The CDR3 length is 15 residues. The V gene's germline CDR1 is MNHNS and CDR2 SASEGT. The CDR3 protein is CASSEVGVVGEKLFF. The CDR3 DNA reads as TGTGCCAGCAGTGAAGTAGGGGTGGTAGGGGAAAAACTGTTTTTT.

Concerning this clone: Other DNA variants within this sample encode the same CDR3. The rearrangement uses TRBV9 and TRBJ1-2; no firm D call. The V and J ends lost 0 bases and 3 bases respectively, with 6 bases between them. The CDR3 runs to 13 residues. Per the germline V gene, CDR1 is SGDLS and CDR2 is YYNGEE. The CDR3 DNA reads as TGTGCCAGCAGCGTAGGAGGCGACTATGGCTACACCTTC. This translates into CASSVGGDYGYTF.

The V and J genes are TRBV24-1 and TRBJ1-1; maybe TRBD1 (6 bases). The germline gives CDR1 KGHDR, CDR2 SFDVKD. The CDR3 covers 12 residues. Trimming stripped 7 bases from V and 1 base from J, with 6 bases between. In nucleotides, the CDR3 is TGTGCCACCAGGGACAGGAACACTGAAGCTTTCTTT. This sequence encodes CATRDRNTEAFF.

The CDR3 sequence: CASSVSEGAGPDRDSEAFF. The CDR3 DNA follows: TGTGCCAGCAGTGTCAGCGAAGGGGCTGGTCCGGACAGGGACAGCGAAGCTTTCTTT. The chain employs TRBV2 and TRBJ1-1; TRBD1 matches at 8 bases. Germline V gives CDR1 SNHLY, CDR2 FYNNEI. The length of the CDR3 is 19 residues. After removal of 4 bases from V and 8 bases from J, the junction contained 24 bases not matched to a gene.

The J gene is TRBJ2-3, the V gene TRBV7-3, with 10 nucleotides matching TRBD2. V shed 5 bases and J 4 bases; nucleotides not matched to a gene: 3. The CDR3 is made up of 14 amino acids. The germline V gene encodes CDR1 SGHTA and CDR2 FQGTGA. The CDR3 DNA follows: TGTGCCAGCAGCCCCGGGACTAGCGCAGATACGCAGTATTTT. This gives the protein CASSPGTSADTQYF.

V is TRBV5-6 and J is TRBJ1-2; TRBD1 is a possible D gene (5 bases). The germline V gene encodes CDR1 SGHDT and CDR2 YYEEEE. Trimming removed 1 base from V and 7 bases from J, with 11 bases in between. The CDR3 is 13 amino acids. In DNA, the CDR3 is TGTGCCAGCAGCTTGAACAGGAGATCTGGCTACACCTTC. It yields the protein CASSLNRRSGYTF.

The chain couples TRBV7-9 to TRBJ1-2, with D unresolved. The CDR3 runs 13 residues. V lost 5 bases, J lost 2 bases, and 9 bases lay in between. From germline, CDR1 is SEHNR and CDR2 FQNEAQ (reference sequence). In DNA, the CDR3 is TGTGCCAGCAGCCAAGACACAAACTATGGCTACACCTTC. Translating it yields CASSQDTNYGYTF.

The chain has TRBV7-9 and TRBJ2-1, with a weak D call TRBD1 (5 bases). This CDR3 is 15 amino acids long. CDR1 is SEHNR and CDR2 is FQNEAQ in the germline V gene (reference sequence). V was pared by 4 bases and J by 8 bases, with 18 bases between. The chain's CDR3 is CASSSWTNQGDEQFF. CDR3 DNA: TGTGCCAGCAGCTCCTGGACCAATCAAGGGGATGAGCAGTTCTTC.

The CDR3 DNA is TGTGCCAGCAGTGAATGGGGGGGAACCTACAATGAGCAGTTCTTC. Residues: CASSEWGGTYNEQFF. The rearrangement links TRBV6-1 to TRBJ2-1, with 7 bases lining up with TRBD2. CDR3 length equals 15 residues. Germline CDR1 MNHNS, CDR2 SASEGT. V lost 2 bases and J lost 2; bases outside the gene matches: 3.

The genes are TRBV10-3 and TRBJ2-1, with a weak D call TRBD2 (5 bases). V was pared by 2 bases and J by 5 bases, with 7 bases between. Germline V lookup: CDR1 ENHRY, CDR2 SYGVKD. This CDR3 is built from 13 residues. CDR3 nucleotides: TGTGCCATCAGTGAGGGACTGGACAATGAGCAGTTCTTC. It translates to CAISEGLDNEQFF.

The chain joins TRBV30 to TRBJ2-3, with D possibly TRBD2 on 5 matching bases. Germline assignment: CDR1 GTSNPN and CDR2 SVGIG (reference sequence). The germline V and J ends were trimmed by 8 bases and 2 bases, with 11 bases remaining between them. The CDR3 totals 12 residues. In DNA form, the CDR3 reads TGTGCCGAGGGTCCGGCCACAGATACGCAGTATTTT. Translated: CAEGPATDTQYF.

This clone was seen a few times. V gene TRBV7-2 combines with J gene TRBJ1-2; 8 bases agree with TRBD1. Germline V CDR1 and CDR2: SGHTA, FQGNSA. This CDR3 has 15 residues. V shed 5 bases, J shed 4 bases, and the junction held 9 bases outside the gene matches. In DNA, the CDR3 is TGTGCCAGCAGCCCAAGGACAGGGTTTGGCTATGGCTACACCTTC. It translates to CASSPRTGFGYGYTF.

The chain uses TRBV6-1 and TRBJ1-6, with D possibly being TRBD1 (5 bases). The CDR3 is 16 amino acids. Germline V gene data show CDR1 as MNHNS and CDR2 as SASEGT. With 4 bases removed from V and 5 bases from J, the gap between germline ends came to 15 bases. The CDR3 nucleotides read TGTGCCAGCAGTGCAGGGATAACCCAGGATAATTCACCCCTCCACTTT. This sequence encodes CASSAGITQDNSPLHF.